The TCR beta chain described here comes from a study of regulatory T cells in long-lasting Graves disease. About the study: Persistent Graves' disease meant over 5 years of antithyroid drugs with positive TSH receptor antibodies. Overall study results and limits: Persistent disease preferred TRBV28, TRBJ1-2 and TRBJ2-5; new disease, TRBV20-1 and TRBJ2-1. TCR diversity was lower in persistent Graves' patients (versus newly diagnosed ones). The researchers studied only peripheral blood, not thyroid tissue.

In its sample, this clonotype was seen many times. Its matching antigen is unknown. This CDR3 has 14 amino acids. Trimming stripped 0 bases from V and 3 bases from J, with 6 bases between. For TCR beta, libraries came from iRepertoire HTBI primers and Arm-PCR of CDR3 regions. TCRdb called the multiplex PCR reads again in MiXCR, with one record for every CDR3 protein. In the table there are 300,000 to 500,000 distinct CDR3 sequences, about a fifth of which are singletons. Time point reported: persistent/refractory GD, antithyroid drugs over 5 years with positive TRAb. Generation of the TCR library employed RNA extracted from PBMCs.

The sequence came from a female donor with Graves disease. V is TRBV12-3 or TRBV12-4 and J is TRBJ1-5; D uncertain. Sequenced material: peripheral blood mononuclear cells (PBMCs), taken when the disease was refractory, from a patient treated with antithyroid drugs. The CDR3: CASSLAAANQPQHF. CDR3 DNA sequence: TGTGCCAGCAGTTTAGCGGCAGCCAATCAGCCCCAGCATTTT.